This T cell receptor (beta chain) is from a study of T-cell memory formation after mild COVID-19. On the study more broadly: For the most part, TCR clusters were specific to one donor. Study-wide results and limits: Those CD4+ clones that contracted were mainly in CM and EM (CD8+ ones in EMRA). Whereas later expanders leaned CD4+, clones contracting day 15 to 85 showed a balanced CD4/CD8 makeup.

V was shortened by 5 bases and J by 0 bases, with 10 bases between the two germline ends. Per the germline V gene, CDR1 is PRHDT and CDR2 is FYEKMQ (reference sequence). The CDR3 consists of 14 residues. TCRalpha and TCRbeta libraries used 5'RACE with constant-segment primers and UMIs. A single record per CDR3 protein comes from TCRdb applying MiXCR to the 5' RACE reads. The table shows more than 250,000 distinct CDR3 sequences, with roughly a sixth occurring only once. Concerning this clonotype: Its antigen is unknown.

Sequences were obtained from PBMCs or a T cell subset sorted from them (not recorded which). This chain connects TRBV13 to TRBJ1-2; D gene ambiguous. The TCR originated in a man between 18 and 35 years old who had mild COVID-19 (a few samples of this study predate the infection). Cell type and time point are not known. Here the CDR3 DNA reads TGTGCCAGCAGCCGTACCATCACTAACTATGGCTACACCTTC. Translation gives CASSRTITNYGYTF.